This T cell receptor beta chain is drawn from a study of cytomegalovirus exposure and HLA in healthy donors. This clone showed up just once. Antigen specificity is unknown. Findings and caveats of the study: The listing of about 150 TCR beta chains classed them as cytomegalovirus-associated.

This CDR3 is 15 amino acids long. Germline trimming cut 10 bases from V and 6 bases from J; bases unmatched to any gene: 14. The germline V gene has CDR1 SGHNT and CDR2 YYREEE (reference sequence). The data were produced by immunoSEQ multiplex PCR, yet TCRdb's version contains in-frame clones alone and is incomplete. Of about 110,000 clones listed, around nine tenths were seen once; the top ten hold roughly 2.2%. The source is a woman between 18 and 29 years old in good health and CMV-seronegative. Specimen: PBMCs. V and J are TRBV5-4 and TRBJ2-3; 10 bases fit TRBD2. In DNA, the CDR3 is TGTGCCTGGTTTCGGATAGCGGGAGGAGCGGATACGCAGTATTTT. It specifies CAWFRIAGGADTQYF. Looking up the rest from reference TRBV5-4 and TRBJ2-3 gives the full variable domain: ETGVTQSPTHLIKTRGQQVTLRCSSQSGHNTVSWYQQALGQGPQFIFQYYREEENGRGNFPPRFSGLQFPNYSSELNVNALELDDSALYLCAWFRIAGGADTQYFGPGTRLTVL.